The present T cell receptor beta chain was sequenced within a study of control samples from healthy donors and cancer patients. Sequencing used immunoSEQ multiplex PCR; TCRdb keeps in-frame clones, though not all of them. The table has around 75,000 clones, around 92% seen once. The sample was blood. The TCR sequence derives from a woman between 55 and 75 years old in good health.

The CDR3 spells CASSPPLSGRGDTQYF. DNA of the CDR3: TGTGCCAGCTCACCGCCCCTGAGCGGGAGAGGAGATACGCAGTATTTT. The rearrangement joins TRBV18 to TRBJ2-3; TRBD2 agrees at 8 bases. This CDR3 comprises 16 residues. Germline loops: CDR1 KGHSH, CDR2 LQKENI. J was trimmed by 5 bases and V by 3 bases; bases with no gene match: 10.